One sample yielded the 20 T cell receptor beta chains listed below, sequenced in a study of CD4+ T cells in melanoma. Profiled with immunoSEQ multiplex PCR; TCRdb holds only in-frame clones, not every one. This sample yields about 50,000 clones, of which 80% to 90% are seen a single time; about 11% belongs to the top ten. The material sequenced was peripheral blood. The receptors shown here come from a human donor with melanoma.

The chain couples TRBV11-2 to TRBJ1-6; D call uncertain. Germline assignment: CDR1 SGHAT and CDR2 FQNNGV. CDR3 length: 14 amino acids. Trimming cost V 5 bases and J 10 bases, with 15 bases left between them. The CDR3 protein is CASSIFSGGSPLHF. The CDR3 DNA follows: TGTGCCAGCAGCATATTTTCGGGAGGGTCACCCCTCCACTTT.

Concerning this clone itself: A read error may account for a junction end that differs from germline. The chain couples TRBV5-1 to TRBJ1-6; a weak D match, TRBD1 (5 bases). Germline CDR1 and CDR2: SGHRS and YFSETQ. The CDR3 length is 14 residues. The CDR3 bases are TGCGCCACCAGCACAGGATCCTATAATTCACCCCTCCACTTT. Amino acid sequence: CATSTGSYNSPLHF.

This chain links TRBV5-8 with TRBJ2-5; D is undetermined. V was pared by 1 base and J by 0 bases, with 4 bases between. The germline gives CDR1 SGHTS, CDR2 YDEGEE. The CDR3 totals 13 residues. The CDR3 spells CASSLLYQETQYF. The CDR3 DNA reads TGTGCCAGCAGCTTGTTATACCAAGAGACCCAGTACTTC.

V gene TRBV4-3 combines with J gene TRBJ1-3; D is unresolved. Looked up from germline, CDR1 is LGHNA and CDR2 is YSLEER. Between the trimmed V and J ends, which lost 0 bases and 0 bases, there was a span of 6 bases. The CDR3 spans 15 residues. The CDR3 reads CASSQDRYSGNTIYF. The CDR3 nucleotides read TGCGCCAGCAGCCAAGACAGATACTCTGGAAACACCATATATTTT.

This chain connects TRBV7-9 to TRBJ1-1; the D is unclear. There are 14 residues in the CDR3. Germline loops: CDR1 SEHNR, CDR2 FQNEAQ (reference sequence). V lost 1 base to trimming and J lost 0 bases, with 6 bases between them. Here the CDR3 DNA reads TGTGCCAGCAGCTTAGTCCCCCTGAACACTGAAGCTTTCTTT. This codes for CASSLVPLNTEAFF. Looking up the rest from reference TRBV7-9 and TRBJ1-1 gives the full variable domain: DTGVSQNPRHKITKRGQNVTFRCDPISEHNRLYWYRQTLGQGPEFLTYFQNEAQLEKSRLLSDRFSAERPKGSFSTLEIQRTEQGDSAMYLCASSLVPLNTEAFFGQGTRLTVV.

V is TRBV5-1 and J is TRBJ2-5, with 11 bases lining up with TRBD2. The J segment lost 4 bases and the V segment lost 0 bases, leaving 14 bases of the junction unmatched. CDR1 is SGHRS, CDR2 YFSETQ, per germline. This CDR3 is 19 amino acids long. The CDR3 spells CASSLAGGVAGGPAETQYF. The CDR3 DNA is TGCGCCAGCAGCTTGGCCGGCGGGGTAGCGGGGGGGCCTGCAGAGACCCAGTACTTC.

The chain is built from TRBV19 and TRBJ1-2, with D unresolved. The V gene lost 4 bases and the J gene lost 2 bases, with 5 bases spanning the gap. Germline loops: CDR1 LNHDA, CDR2 SQIVND (reference sequence). The length of the CDR3 is 12 residues. The CDR3 nucleotides are TGTGCCAGTAGTAAGGAAAACTATGGCTACACCTTC. Its protein is CASSKENYGYTF.

V and J are TRBV19 and TRBJ2-3; D gene unclear. Germline V gives CDR1 LNHDA, CDR2 SQIVND (reference sequence). The CDR3 sequence is 13 residues long. V was pared by 8 bases and J by 2 bases, with 11 bases between. For the CDR3, the DNA is TGTGCCAGTTTGGCGGCGCCCACAGATACGCAGTATTTT. Its protein product is CASLAAPTDTQYF.

This rearrangement joins TRBV29-1 to TRBJ1-2; D is possibly TRBD1 (5 bases). This CDR3 spans 14 amino acids. Looked up from germline, CDR1 is SQVTM and CDR2 is ANQGSEA. V lost 1 base and J 10 bases, leaving 19 bases between the germline ends. In DNA form, the CDR3 reads TGCAGCGTTGAAGTTCCTCCGGCCTCAGGGATCTACACCTTC. Amino acid sequence: CSVEVPPASGIYTF. The full variable domain, its missing parts supplied by reference TRBV29-1 and TRBJ1-2, is SAVISQKPSRDICQRGTSLTIQCQVDSQVTMMFWYRQQPGQSLTLIATANQGSEATYESGFVIDKFPISRPNLTFSTLTVSNMSPEDSSIYLCSVEVPPASGIYTFGSGTRLTVV.

This clone was found a few times. The chain employs TRBV7-9 and TRBJ2-5; tentative D call: TRBD1 (7 bases). V was cut by 5 bases and J by 0 bases, with 13 bases left in between. Germline CDR1 and CDR2: SEHNR and FQNEAQ (reference sequence). CDR3 length: 15 amino acids. The CDR3 sequence is CASSGRGQNQETQYF. CDR3 DNA sequence: TGTGCCAGCAGCGGGCGGGGACAGAACCAAGAGACCCAGTACTTC.

This clone has a single count. The chain carries TRBV5-5 and TRBJ2-1, with 7 bases matching TRBD1. The V gene's germline CDR1 is SGHKS and CDR2 YYEKEE (reference sequence). The V and J ends lost 3 bases and 4 bases, in that order; junction bases with no gene match: 7. The CDR3 length is 15 residues. DNA of the CDR3: TGTGCCAGCAGCTACGACAGGGCCCTATACAATGAGCAGTTCTTC. This encodes CASSYDRALYNEQFF.

The chain has TRBV5-4 and TRBJ2-2; TRBD1 agrees at 7 bases. Germline CDR1 is SGHNT and CDR2 is YYREEE (reference sequence). The CDR3 consists of 17 residues. The J segment lost 7 bases and the V segment lost 0 bases, leaving 12 bases of the junction unmatched. CDR3 amino acids: CASSLEGVDRVNGELFF. The CDR3 bases are TGTGCCAGCAGCTTGGAAGGAGTAGACAGGGTCAACGGGGAGCTGTTTTTT.

The rearrangement joins TRBV15 to TRBJ2-3; either TRBD1 or TRBD2 may supply D (5 bases each). This CDR3 is built from 13 residues. The germline V gene encodes CDR1 LNHNV and CDR2 YYDKDF (reference sequence). V was pared by 8 bases and J by 4 bases, with 13 bases between. The CDR3 DNA is TGTGCCACCCGGTTTGAGGGACCAGATACGCAGTATTTT. Amino acids: CATRFEGPDTQYF.

The chain has TRBV5-5 and TRBJ2-1, with a possible D match to TRBD1 (5 bases). CDR1 and CDR2 from the germline V gene are SGHKS and YYEKEE (reference sequence). V lost 0 bases and J lost 0, with 7 bases in between. This CDR3 has 15 amino acids. CDR3 sequence (DNA): TGTGCCAGCAGCTTGGTCCAGGGCTCCTACAATGAGCAGTTCTTC. Its protein product is CASSLVQGSYNEQFF.

The chain carries TRBV5-6 and TRBJ1-1, with D hard to call. The CDR3 has 12 residues. Germline V gene data show CDR1 as SGHDT and CDR2 as YYEEEE. Trimming removed 5 bases from V and 0 bases from J, with 5 bases in between. The CDR3 coding sequence is TGTGCCAGCAGGCTACTGAACACTGAAGCTTTCTTT. As protein: CASRLLNTEAFF.

The V gene is TRBV6-5, the J gene TRBJ1-4, with D possibly being TRBD1 (5 bases). The CDR3 has 16 residues. Trimming stripped 3 bases from V and 6 bases from J, with 17 bases between. Germline V gene data show CDR1 as MNHEY and CDR2 as SVGAGI. The CDR3 DNA follows: TGTGCCAGCAGTTATCTACGAGGGCGGGGGGATGAAAAACTGTTTTTT. Protein: CASSYLRGRGDEKLFF.

The chain employs TRBV18 and TRBJ1-5; 8 bases are a match to TRBD1. Looked up from germline, CDR1 is KGHSH and CDR2 is LQKENI. This CDR3 region has 15 residues. The trim removed 2 bases at V and 6 bases at J, leaving 6 bases unmatched. The CDR3 region is CASSPSGQGAQPQHF. In DNA form, the CDR3 reads TGTGCCAGCTCACCAAGCGGACAGGGAGCTCAGCCCCAGCATTTT.

This chain uses TRBV9 with TRBJ1-1; D not resolved. Trimming cost V 0 bases and J 0 bases, with 9 bases left between them. Germline V gene lookup returns CDR1 SGDLS and CDR2 YYNGEE. This CDR3 region has 15 residues. The DNA of the CDR3 is TGTGCCAGCAGCGTAGAGGCAAATTTGAACACTGAAGCTTTCTTT. Protein: CASSVEANLNTEAFF.

This chain links TRBV27 with TRBJ2-1; the match to TRBD2 covers 10 bases. The germline V gene encodes CDR1 MNHEY and CDR2 SMNVEV (reference sequence). The V and J ends lost 0 bases and 4 bases, in that order; junction bases with no gene match: 3. The CDR3 spans 16 residues. The CDR3 is CASSLSTSGLYNEQFF. The CDR3 coding sequence is TGTGCCAGCAGTTTATCGACTAGCGGGCTTTACAATGAGCAGTTCTTC.

The rearrangement links TRBV5-8 to TRBJ1-4; D gene ambiguous. Germline CDR1 is SGHTS and CDR2 is YDEGEE. The CDR3 is made up of 15 amino acids. The V gene lost 2 bases and the J gene lost 3 bases, with 11 bases spanning the gap. The CDR3 DNA is TGTGCCAGCAGCTTCGGTGGCACCTCTAATGAAAAACTGTTTTTT. Translating gives CASSFGGTSNEKLFF.